This TCR beta chain was recorded in a study of blood T cells in healthy people across ages (dated by TCRdb to about 2015). The study in broad terms: In model experiments, template switching captured roughly one uniquely barcoded TCR beta cDNA molecule for every two T cells. The donors were divided into four age groups: young (average around 16 years), middle-aged (over 35), aged (roughly 60) and long-lived (roughly 88). The study measured age-related changes in TCR beta repertoire diversity using deep sequencing normalized with unique cDNA molecular identifiers. For two donors (one aged 18 to 30 and one aged 80 or older), the study analyzed two additional independent replicas of 1 million unique cDNA reads from the same blood draw. To avoid experimental bias, donors of different ages were distributed randomly across sequencing lanes. Points the paper makes about the study in general: The percentage of naive T cells measured by flow cytometry correlated strongly with observed TCR beta diversity. Total diversity estimates from one million sequenced T cells were considered lower bounds and underestimates. The long-lived group showed more naive CD4+ T cells, fewer expanded clones and increased TCR diversity than the aged group, suggesting age selection. Donor CMV infection status was unknown, potentially confounding age-related changes in expanded clonotypes. Observed TCR beta diversity per million T cells fell roughly linearly with age, and a significant reduction was already apparent by age roughly 40. Because profiling used bulk unsorted PBMCs, naive and antigen-experienced compartments could not be compared conclusively.

From its cysteine to its phenylalanine, the CDR3 spans 15 amino acids. Only the CDR3 part of the read is kept: 45 bases, read in frame from the first base. The germline V and J ends show losses of 3 bases and 0 bases respectively, and no gene match explains 1 base of the junction. According to the germline V gene, CDR1 reads ENHRY and CDR2 reads SYGVKD. The roughly 39 donors, aged about 6 to 100 years, were systemically healthy Caucasian individuals from Russia. Roughly 11 milliliters of peripheral blood were drawn from each donor into EDTA-treated Vacutainer tubes. PBMCs were isolated by Ficoll-Paque density-gradient centrifugation, with at least 6 million obtained per sample. Total RNA, at least 6 micrograms per sample, was extracted from PBMCs with Trizol reagent. For every donor, flow cytometry on a PBMC aliquot measured the percentage of naive CD45RAhigh/CD27high T cells. With regard to this clonotype: Its recognized antigen is unknown. Base-call qualities are not available, and no considerably larger clone is one nucleotide away.

Library creation used 5' RACE. Data came from an Illumina HiSeq 2500. A second roughly 7 to 12 cycle PCR used a sample-barcoded 5' primer and a J-beta primer mix. Each TCR beta cDNA molecule received a unique molecular identifier from a template-switch 5' adaptor carrying 12 random nucleotides. At least 3 million CDR3-containing paired-end reads were obtained from each sample. First-strand cDNA was synthesized from all RNA with the Mint cDNA synthesis kit, primed by a TRBC-specific oligonucleotide. Following uracil-DNA glycosylase treatment, a first 18-cycle PCR with universal primers M1SS and BC2_uni_R was performed on all cDNA. For the original study's pipeline: For normalization, 1 million high-quality reads, each with a distinct molecular identifier, were randomly selected from each sample. Reads with shared molecular identifiers were discarded instead of being binned into consensus sequences. CDR3 identification, clonotype clustering and error correction used MiTCR with a Q25 quality threshold and the strictest error-elimination algorithm. Lower-bound total TCR beta diversity was estimated with a nonparametric unseen species model using Euler transformation. TCRdb trimmed the raw reads at Q25, called clones with MiXCR and kept productive beta chains. Rows with one shared CDR3 protein collapse into an entry with the most common genes and DNA. The V and J calls were not made by the authors but by TCRdb's processing. A total of roughly 700,000 distinct CDR3 sequences appear in this sample, roughly 50% of them only once. 25% to 35% of the sample is in the top ten clones.

The sequencing input was blood. The chain joins TRBV10-3 to TRBJ2-1, and TRBD2 aligns with 8 junction nucleotides. The source of this sequence is a woman aged 55-70 years in good health. The DNA sequence reads TGTGCCATCAGTGAAAGCGGGAGCTCCTACAATGAGCAGTTCTTC. Translated, it gives CAISESGSSYNEQFF.